These 30 T cell receptor beta chains originate from one sample sequenced in a study of cytomegalovirus exposure and HLA in healthy donors. PCR primers comprised 60 Vbeta and 13 Jbeta primers. Here immunoSEQ multiplex PCR was the method, and the copy in TCRdb shows in-frame clones only, minus some. In the table there are approximately 220,000 clones, approximately 80% of which are singletons. Sequenced sample: PBMCs. The source is a girl between 5 and 17 years old in good health and CMV-seronegative.

V is TRBV2 and J is TRBJ2-3, with 10 positions matching TRBD2. This CDR3 contains 13 residues. CDR1 is SNHLY, CDR2 FYNNEI, per germline. V gave up 5 bases and J gave up 13 bases; unmatched junction bases: 9. The CDR3 spells CASSSGGGAQEYF. In nucleotides, the CDR3 is TGTGCCAGCAGTAGCGGGGGGGGAGCTCAGGAGTATTTT.

This clone occurred once. The chain is built from TRBV6-1 and TRBJ1-5; perhaps TRBD1 as D (5 bases). Trimming removed 2 bases at V and 7 bases at J, with 12 bases between. The CDR3 runs 14 residues. Germline CDR1 MNHNS, CDR2 SASEGT. CDR3 protein: CASSEYVGAQPQHF. The CDR3 nucleotides are TGTGCCAGCAGTGAATATGTAGGGGCGCAGCCCCAGCATTTT.

The gene calls are TRBV7-9 and TRBJ2-5; the match to TRBD2 covers 7 bases. Germline-derived CDR1 and CDR2 are SEHNR and FQNEAQ (reference sequence). The V and J ends lost 5 bases and 5 bases, in that order; junction bases with no gene match: 8. The CDR3 runs 14 residues. CDR3 region: CASSPGLGGETQYF. The CDR3 DNA reads as TGTGCCAGCAGCCCGGGGCTGGGAGGGGAGACCCAGTACTTC.

The V call is TRBV7-2, the J call TRBJ2-5, with 7 bases lining up with TRBD2. V trimming: 5 bases; J trimming: 4 bases; junction bases outside the gene matches: 19. CDR3 length equals 18 residues. CDR1 SGHTA and CDR2 FQGNSA come from the germline V gene. The CDR3 DNA follows: TGTGCCAGCAGCCCAACCCCCCGAGGACTAGTCGGTCGAGAGACCCAGTACTTC. As protein: CASSPTPRGLVGRETQYF.

J is TRBJ1-6 and V is TRBV5-4, with a possible D match to TRBD1 (5 bases). The CDR3 length is 18 residues. Germline-derived CDR1 and CDR2 are SGHNT and YYREEE (reference sequence). Trimming removed 4 bases at V and 2 bases at J, with 19 bases between. CDR3 amino acids: CASSRGGAATTYNSPLHF. The CDR3 coding sequence is TGTGCCAGCAGCCGAGGTGGGGCGGCAACCACCTATAATTCACCCCTCCACTTT.

The V gene is TRBV5-1, the J gene TRBJ2-5, with D possibly matching TRBD1 (5 bases). The better agreement between TRBJ2-7 and the DNA end casts doubt on the J call. This CDR3 contains 13 residues. Looked up from germline, CDR1 is SGHRS and CDR2 is YFSETQ. CDR3: CASSSGNSYEQYF. The CDR3 DNA is TGCGCCAGCAGTTCAGGGAACTCCTACGAGCAGTACTTC.

There are a few counts of this clone. This sequence joins TRBV7-6 and TRBJ1-1; 9 bases match TRBD1. With 5 bases clipped from V and 11 bases from J, the junction kept 6 bases outside the gene matches. Germline V gives CDR1 SGHVS, CDR2 FNYEAQ. This CDR3 is 12 amino acids long. The CDR3 here is CASSLRQGEAFF. For the CDR3, the DNA is TGTGCCAGCAGCCTTCGACAGGGGGAGGCTTTCTTT.

This chain joins TRBV4-1 and TRBJ1-2, with 9 bases that match TRBD1. CDR3 length equals 15 residues. Germline CDR1 and CDR2: MGHRA and YSYEKL. Germline trimming cut 6 bases from V and 5 bases from J; bases unmatched to any gene: 10. CDR3 sequence (DNA): TGCGCCAGCAGTCGAACAGGGGGCGAGGGGTATGGCTACACCTTC. It encodes CASSRTGGEGYGYTF.

The chain is built from TRBV9 and TRBJ1-2; 7 bases fit TRBD1. Germline V CDR1 and CDR2: SGDLS, YYNGEE. After removal of 4 bases from V and 1 base from J, the junction contained 4 bases not matched to a gene. CDR3 length: 14 residues. The CDR3 sequence is CASSLQGHNYGYTF. The DNA of the CDR3 is TGTGCCAGCAGCTTACAGGGGCATAACTATGGCTACACCTTC.

The genes are TRBV4-3 and TRBJ1-2, with D uncertain. Trimming took 1 base from V and 0 from J, leaving 9 bases between them. The CDR3 is 15 amino acids. CDR1 is LGHNA, CDR2 YSLEER, per germline. CDR3 loop: CASSQVNPANYGYTF. CDR3 DNA sequence: TGCGCCAGCAGCCAAGTGAATCCAGCTAACTATGGCTACACCTTC.

The chain combines TRBV30 with TRBJ1-2; D is unclear. The CDR3 is made up of 12 amino acids. Germline V CDR1 and CDR2: GTSNPN, SVGIG (reference sequence). V lost 0 bases to trimming and J lost 6 bases, with 8 bases between them. The CDR3 DNA sequence: TGTGCCTGGAGTGTATCCGGGAATGGCTACACCTTC. Its translation is CAWSVSGNGYTF.

The chain carries TRBV27 and TRBJ2-1; 12 nucleotides align to TRBD2. CDR3 length: 13 residues. The trim removed 9 bases at V and 9 bases at J, leaving 6 bases unmatched. Per the germline V gene, CDR1 is MNHEY and CDR2 is SMNVEV (reference sequence). The chain's CDR3 is CASRTSGNLEQFF. The CDR3 bases are TGTGCCAGTAGGACTAGCGGGAATCTTGAGCAGTTCTTC.

This rearrangement joins TRBV7-2 to TRBJ2-1; TRBD2 matches at 7 bases. CDR1 is SGHTA and CDR2 is FQGNSA in the germline V gene. After removal of 3 bases from V and 0 bases from J, the junction contained 5 bases not matched to a gene. This CDR3 is built from 16 residues. CDR3 sequence reads: CASSFLGGSSYNEQFF. In DNA, the CDR3 is TGTGCCAGCAGCTTCCTCGGGGGGAGCTCCTACAATGAGCAGTTCTTC.

The rearrangement joins TRBV7-9 to TRBJ1-3; no definite D call. CDR1 and CDR2 (germline): SEHNR, FQNEAQ (reference sequence). This CDR3 is 12 amino acids long. V was cut by 3 bases and J by 4 bases, with 4 bases left in between. The DNA for the CDR3 is TGTGCCAGCAGCTTCGTAGGAAACACCATATATTTT. Protein: CASSFVGNTIYF.

V is TRBV28 and J is TRBJ1-5; a weak D match, TRBD1 (5 bases). In germline, CDR1 is MDHEN, CDR2 SYDVKM. The CDR3 runs to 16 residues. Trimming shortened V by 6 bases and J by 2 bases, and 17 bases separated the two germline ends. In DNA, the CDR3 is TGTGCCAGCAGCGAGGTTAGGGGTTCGGGCAATCAGCCCCAGCATTTT. This sequence encodes CASSEVRGSGNQPQHF.

The rearrangement links TRBV7-2 to TRBJ2-7; the D gene is possibly TRBD2 (5 bases). With 2 bases removed from V and 1 base from J, the gap between germline ends came to 9 bases. CDR3 size: 14 residues. Germline V gene lookup returns CDR1 SGHTA and CDR2 FQGNSA. The chain's CDR3 is CASSLLSGSYEQYF. CDR3 bases: TGTGCCAGCAGCTTATTATCGGGGTCCTACGAGCAGTACTTC.

The chain recombines TRBV28 with TRBJ2-7; D possibly corresponds to TRBD2 (6 bases). Per germline, CDR1 MDHEN and CDR2 SYDVKM. V was trimmed by 5 bases and J by 1 base, leaving 15 bases between them. The CDR3 has 15 amino acids. The CDR3 reads CASSPRVAESYEQYF. DNA of the CDR3: TGTGCCAGCAGTCCCCGGGTAGCGGAATCCTACGAGCAGTACTTC.

The chain links TRBV7-9 to TRBJ2-7; TRBD1 matches 7 bases. CDR3 length equals 13 residues. CDR1 is SEHNR and CDR2 is FQNEAQ in the germline V gene (reference sequence). Unmatched junction bases numbered 3, after V lost 5 bases and J lost 2 bases. CDR3 in DNA: TGTGCCAGCAGCGACAGGGTTACCTACGAGCAGTACTTC. Protein: CASSDRVTYEQYF. The complete variable domain, with remaining parts taken from reference TRBV7-9 and TRBJ2-7, reads DTGVSQNPRHKITKRGQNVTFRCDPISEHNRLYWYRQTLGQGPEFLTYFQNEAQLEKSRLLSDRFSAERPKGSFSTLEIQRTEQGDSAMYLCASSDRVTYEQYFGPGTRLTVT.

This chain connects TRBV28 to TRBJ2-1; 9 bases fit TRBD2. The CDR3 length is 15 residues. Trimming cost V 5 bases and J 6 bases; bases outside gene matches: 8. Germline V gene lookup returns CDR1 MDHEN and CDR2 SYDVKM. The CDR3 protein is CASSPLAGGTNEQFF. The CDR3 nucleotides read TGTGCCAGCAGTCCTCTTGCGGGGGGGACCAATGAGCAGTTCTTC.

This chain connects TRBV19 to TRBJ2-7; TRBD2 is a possible D gene (7 bases). Looked up from germline, CDR1 is LNHDA and CDR2 is SQIVND (reference sequence). The CDR3 loop spans 14 amino acids. The ends were cut back, 1 base at V and 2 bases at J, with 9 bases in the middle. In DNA form, the CDR3 reads TGTGCCAGTAGTATAGGGGGGGGCCCCTACGAGCAGTACTTC. It translates to CASSIGGGPYEQYF.

The rearrangement uses TRBV4-1 and TRBJ2-7, with TRBD2 matching 9 bases. The length of the CDR3 is 15 residues. With 2 bases clipped from V and 0 bases from J, the junction kept 2 bases outside the gene matches. The germline gives CDR1 MGHRA, CDR2 YSYEKL. The CDR3 sequence is CASSQSTSGSYEQYF. CDR3 coding DNA: TGCGCCAGCAGCCAATCGACTAGCGGCTCCTACGAGCAGTACTTC.

V usage is TRBV9 and J usage is TRBJ2-1; 7 bases line up with TRBD2. The CDR3 consists of 15 residues. Trimming cost V 2 bases and J 6 bases; bases outside gene matches: 8. The germline V gene has CDR1 SGDLS and CDR2 YYNGEE. The CDR3 DNA sequence: TGTGCCAGCAGCGTCGGCGGGAGACCCCTCAATGAGCAGTTCTTC. This translates into CASSVGGRPLNEQFF. The complete variable domain, with remaining parts taken from reference TRBV9 and TRBJ2-1, reads DSGVTQTPKHLITATGQRVTLRCSPRSGDLSVYWYQQSLDQGLQFLIQYYNGEERAKGNILERFSAQQFPDLHSELNLSSLELGDSALYFCASSVGGRPLNEQFFGPGTRLTVL.

The V call is TRBV7-9, the J call TRBJ1-1; D is unresolved. Germline V gene lookup returns CDR1 SEHNR and CDR2 FQNEAQ (reference sequence). The V end lost 3 bases, the J end lost 2 bases, and 7 bases lay between the germline ends. CDR3 length: 13 residues. The CDR3 nucleotides are TGTGCCAGCAGCTTGGCCAGAAACACTGAAGCTTTCTTT. Its protein product is CASSLARNTEAFF.

The J gene is TRBJ1-2, the V gene TRBV7-9; D is uncertain. The CDR3 totals 14 residues. The germline gives CDR1 SEHNR, CDR2 FQNEAQ (reference sequence). V was trimmed by 0 bases and J by 2 bases, leaving 7 bases between them. CDR3 nucleotide sequence: TGTGCCAGCAGCTTAGCGTCCTCGAACTATGGCTACACCTTC. Protein sequence: CASSLASSNYGYTF.

The chain joins TRBV27 to TRBJ2-7, with D tentatively TRBD1 (5 bases). This CDR3 spans 17 amino acids. The germline V gene has CDR1 MNHEY and CDR2 SMNVEV (reference sequence). V was clipped by 5 bases and J by 1 base, with 21 bases between them. The CDR3 loop is CASSPRYRQTDSYEQYF. The DNA for the CDR3 is TGTGCCAGCAGTCCAAGATATCGACAGACTGATTCCTACGAGCAGTACTTC.

The chain links TRBV7-9 to TRBJ1-4; TRBD1 agrees at 10 bases. Germline trimming cut 3 bases from V and 5 bases from J; bases unmatched to any gene: 3. Germline CDR1 and CDR2: SEHNR and FQNEAQ (reference sequence). CDR3 length equals 15 residues. The CDR3 is CASSLRTGGNEKLFF. In DNA form, the CDR3 reads TGTGCCAGCAGCTTGCGGACAGGGGGGAATGAAAAACTGTTTTTT.

The chain links TRBV27 to TRBJ1-1; 7 bases align to TRBD1. This CDR3 comprises 16 residues. V was clipped by 5 bases and J by 0 bases; unmatched bases: 9. Germline-derived CDR1 and CDR2 are MNHEY and SMNVEV (reference sequence). This CDR3 reads CASSERRGRVNTEAFF. The CDR3 nucleotides are TGTGCCAGCAGTGAAAGGAGGGGGCGGGTGAACACTGAAGCTTTCTTT.

The chain employs TRBV9 and TRBJ2-1; 8 bases map to TRBD1. The CDR3 extends over 18 amino acids. V lost 2 bases and J lost 2; bases outside the gene matches: 12. Germline CDR1 reads SGDLS; CDR2 reads YYNGEE. The CDR3 here is CASSVRESGQGPYNEQFF. In DNA, the CDR3 is TGTGCCAGCAGCGTGAGGGAAAGTGGACAGGGCCCCTACAATGAGCAGTTCTTC.

The chain uses TRBV7-3 and TRBJ2-6, with D unresolved. Germline V CDR1 and CDR2: SGHTA, FQGTGA. V was clipped by 1 base and J by 4 bases, with 14 bases between them. CDR3 length equals 17 residues. In nucleotides, the CDR3 is TGTGCCAGCAGCTTAAAGGCAGCGCTGGAGGGGGCCAACGTCCTGACTTTC. This encodes CASSLKAALEGANVLTF.

This chain uses TRBV27 with TRBJ1-1; D gene uncertain. The germline V gene encodes CDR1 MNHEY and CDR2 SMNVEV (reference sequence). Deletions cut 1 base from V and 1 base from J, with 13 bases between. There are 16 residues in the CDR3. This chain's CDR3 is CASSLFQALPNTEAFF. CDR3 nucleotides: TGTGCCAGCAGTTTATTTCAGGCACTTCCGAACACTGAAGCTTTCTTT.